The 12 T cell receptor beta chains given below trace back to one sample, sequenced in a study of brain T cells in children with intractable seizures. Sequencing was performed with immunoSEQ multiplex PCR; in TCRdb, only in-frame clones are kept and a portion is missing. The sample shows more than 40,000 clones, about nine tenths of them seen only once. Sequenced material: peripheral blood, taken at surgery. The source is a girl aged 2 to 10 with tuberous sclerosis and intractable seizures.

The CDR3 here is CASSLYAGGTYEQYF. The CDR3 DNA reads as TGTGCCAGCAGCTTATACGCAGGGGGTACCTACGAGCAGTACTTC. The J gene is TRBJ2-7, the V gene TRBV11-2, with 7 bases fitting TRBD1. Germline CDR1 SGHAT, CDR2 FQNNGV. V shed 2 bases, J shed 2 bases, and the junction held 6 bases outside the gene matches. This CDR3 is 15 amino acids long.

The CDR3 protein is CASSHRGYQPQHF. In DNA form, the CDR3 reads TGTGCCAGCAGCCATAGGGGGTATCAGCCCCAGCATTTT. The chain uses TRBV7-2 and TRBJ1-5; TRBD1 is a possible D gene (6 bases). The CDR3 spans 13 residues. The V end lost 5 bases, the J end lost 5 bases, and 10 bases lay between the germline ends. Per germline, CDR1 SGHTA and CDR2 FQGNSA.

This clone is a singleton in its sample. Here the CDR3 DNA reads TGTGCCAGTAGTATTGGTGAGGGGGCGGACGAGCAGTACTTC. Amino acids: CASSIGEGADEQYF. The chain combines TRBV19 with TRBJ2-7, with TRBD1 identical over 7 bases. The J segment lost 5 bases and the V segment lost 3 bases, leaving 7 bases of the junction unmatched. The CDR3 covers 14 residues. Germline V gene lookup returns CDR1 LNHDA and CDR2 SQIVND (reference sequence).

In its sample, this clone was seen a few times. CDR3 nucleotides: TGTGCCAGCAGCTTAGCGGCAGCTCTCTATGGCTACACCTTC. Translated: CASSLAAALYGYTF. This sequence joins TRBV7-9 and TRBJ1-2; no clear D gene. The CDR3 runs 14 residues. The V gene's germline CDR1 is SEHNR and CDR2 FQNEAQ (reference sequence). V was clipped by 0 bases and J by 4 bases, with 9 bases between them.

This chain connects TRBV6-4 to TRBJ1-5, with D maybe TRBD1 (5 bases). Germline loops: CDR1 MRHNA, CDR2 SNTAGT. Trimming removed 0 bases from V and 7 bases from J, with 19 bases in between. The CDR3 is made up of 17 amino acids. CDR3 nucleotides: TGTGCCAGCAGTGACTCCCAATGGCGGGGGATGGTGCAGCCCCAGCATTTT. Its protein product is CASSDSQWRGMVQPQHF.

The chain joins TRBV2 to TRBJ2-5, with a tentative D call TRBD1 (5 bases). This CDR3 contains 11 residues. The germline V gene encodes CDR1 SNHLY and CDR2 FYNNEI. Trimming left V 8 bases short and J 2 bases short, with 6 bases between. CDR3 protein: CASDRQETQYF. For the CDR3, the DNA is TGTGCCAGCGACAGACAAGAGACCCAGTACTTC.

The chain is built from TRBV6-6 and TRBJ1-5; D ambiguous. The germline CDR1 and CDR2 sequences are MNHNY and SVGAGI (reference sequence). The CDR3 is 12 residues long. The CDR3 is CAAQQPNQPQHF. The CDR3 DNA sequence: TGTGCAGCTCAGCAGCCCAATCAGCCCCAGCATTTT.

The rearrangement links TRBV6-1 to TRBJ1-2; 7 nucleotides align to TRBD1. This CDR3 has 12 amino acids. Trimming took 1 base from V and 8 from J; bases not matched to a gene: 1. Germline V gene data show CDR1 as MNHNS and CDR2 as SASEGT. The CDR3 DNA reads TGTGCCAGCAGTGAAGAGGGGGCCGGCTACACCTTC. It yields the protein CASSEEGAGYTF.

The gene calls are TRBV6-5 and TRBJ1-2, with TRBD1 identical over 8 bases. Germline trimming cut 6 bases from V and 6 bases from J; bases unmatched to any gene: 12. Germline CDR1 reads MNHEY; CDR2 reads SVGAGI. The CDR3 runs to 15 residues. As DNA, the CDR3 is TGTGCCAGCAGCCGGACAGGGCCCAGTATAGATGGCTACACCTTC. Its translation is CASSRTGPSIDGYTF.

The chain carries TRBV7-3 and TRBJ1-6; TRBD1 matches 10 bases. Germline trimming cut 4 bases from V and 9 bases from J; bases unmatched to any gene: 6. The germline V gene has CDR1 SGHTA and CDR2 FQGTGA. CDR3 size: 15 residues. CDR3 DNA sequence: TGTGCCAGCAGCTCCGGACAGGGGGTGCTTTCACCCCTCCACTTT. Protein sequence: CASSSGQGVLSPLHF.

The V gene is TRBV6-5, the J gene TRBJ2-1, with D perhaps given as TRBD1 or TRBD2 (5 bases each). V was cut by 8 bases and J by 2 bases, with 13 bases left in between. The V gene's germline CDR1 is MNHEY and CDR2 SVGAGI. This CDR3 spans 14 amino acids. The CDR3 spells CASSRDGAYNEQFF. CDR3 coding DNA: TGTGCCAGCTCCCGGGACGGCGCCTACAATGAGCAGTTCTTC.

This chain joins TRBV5-1 and TRBJ2-6; D remains ambiguous. Per germline, CDR1 SGHRS and CDR2 YFSETQ. This CDR3 region has 12 residues. The V end was cut by 0 bases, the J end by 10 bases, with 5 bases between. The CDR3 DNA reads as TGCGCCAGCAGCTTGGGGTCAAACGTCCTGACTTTC. Protein product: CASSLGSNVLTF.